The entry below gives a single TCR beta chain sequence along with its context. Libraries were prepared by immunoSEQ multiplex PCR; TCRdb keeps only in-frame clonotypes and omits some of them. The data contain about 110,000 clones, roughly 84% of them seen just once; the ten biggest clones take up 0.7% to 0.85%. The data are from a study of blood T cell repertoires in COVID-19. Study as a whole: Specimens from acute and convalescent COVID-19 originated in the United States, Italy and Spain.

The CDR3 runs 16 residues. Germline CDR1 and CDR2: SEHNR and FQNEAQ (reference sequence). Trimming took 1 base from V and 3 from J, leaving 10 bases between them. This chain links TRBV7-9 with TRBJ1-6; D is uncertain. The sample consisted of peripheral blood. This clonotype originated in a woman in her 70s with acute or convalescent COVID-19. For the CDR3, the DNA is TGTGCCAGCAGCTTAGGCCGTAACATCTATAATTCACCCCTCCACTTT. Translation: CASSLGRNIYNSPLHF. Variable domain in full (rest from reference TRBV7-9 and TRBJ1-6): DTGVSQNPRHKITKRGQNVTFRCDPISEHNRLYWYRQTLGQGPEFLTYFQNEAQLEKSRLLSDRFSAERPKGSFSTLEIQRTEQGDSAMYLCASSLGRNIYNSPLHFGNGTRLTVT.